This T cell receptor (beta chain) was sequenced in a study of T cell repertoires in cytomegalovirus infection. Looking at the study overall: Used in the study were CMV epitopes, some recently identified and HLA-C-restricted, others well-studied and HLA-B-restricted. Evidence of both CMV infection and a matching HLA type came from public TCR beta signatures.

This CDR3 has 12 residues. The germline gives CDR1 SGHTA, CDR2 FQGNSA. V shed 7 bases and J shed 10 bases, with 17 bases lying between them. General study results and limits: HLA-C-restricted CMV clonotypes gave the most frequent clonotype in two of eight donors. Adding up the frequency of public TCR beta families identified people who carried CMV plus the relevant HLA.

TCRdb reprocessed the reads with MiXCR, giving one entry per CDR3 protein. The sample has about 480,000 distinct CDR3 sequences, around 30% seen once. This clonotype was found many times. Antigen: not known. The sequence came from a human donor in good health (CMV status not recorded). Some clones in this sample may be carry-over from other donors' samples. This sequence joins TRBV7-2 and TRBJ2-7; no clear D. This sample comprised cultured PBMCs, obtained from culture after CMV antigen stimulation. CDR3: CASTSTVSVQYF. The CDR3 nucleotides read TGTGCCAGCACCTCTACAGTTTCAGTTCAGTACTTC.